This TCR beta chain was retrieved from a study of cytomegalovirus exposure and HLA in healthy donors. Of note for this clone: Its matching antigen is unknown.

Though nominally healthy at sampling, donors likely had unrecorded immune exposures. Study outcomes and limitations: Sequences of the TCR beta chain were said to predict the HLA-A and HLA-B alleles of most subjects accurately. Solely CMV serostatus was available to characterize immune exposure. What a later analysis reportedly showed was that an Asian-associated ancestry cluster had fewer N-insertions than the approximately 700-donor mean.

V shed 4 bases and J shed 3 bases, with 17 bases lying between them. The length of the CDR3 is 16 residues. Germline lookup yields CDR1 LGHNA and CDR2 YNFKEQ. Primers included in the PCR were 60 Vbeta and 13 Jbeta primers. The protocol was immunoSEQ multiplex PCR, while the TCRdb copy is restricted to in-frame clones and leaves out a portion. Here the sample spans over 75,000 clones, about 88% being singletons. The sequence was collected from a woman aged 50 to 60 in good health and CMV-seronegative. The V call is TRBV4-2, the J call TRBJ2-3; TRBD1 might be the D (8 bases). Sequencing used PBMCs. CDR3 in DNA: TGTGCCAGCAGCCCCCGAACAGGGGGGGATACAGATACGCAGTATTTT. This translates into CASSPRTGGDTDTQYF.